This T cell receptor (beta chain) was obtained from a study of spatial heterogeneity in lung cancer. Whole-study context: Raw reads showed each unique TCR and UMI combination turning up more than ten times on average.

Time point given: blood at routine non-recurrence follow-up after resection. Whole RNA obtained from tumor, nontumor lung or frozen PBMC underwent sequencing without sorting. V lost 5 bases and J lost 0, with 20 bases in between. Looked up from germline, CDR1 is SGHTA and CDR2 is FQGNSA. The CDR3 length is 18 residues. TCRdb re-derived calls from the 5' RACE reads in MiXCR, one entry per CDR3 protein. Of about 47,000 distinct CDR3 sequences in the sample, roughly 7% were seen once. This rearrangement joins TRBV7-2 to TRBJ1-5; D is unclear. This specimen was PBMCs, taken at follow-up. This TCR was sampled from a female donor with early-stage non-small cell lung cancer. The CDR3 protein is CASSPQDESEYSNQPQHF. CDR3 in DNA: TGTGCCAGCAGCCCGCAGGACGAAAGCGAGTATAGCAATCAGCCCCAGCATTTT.